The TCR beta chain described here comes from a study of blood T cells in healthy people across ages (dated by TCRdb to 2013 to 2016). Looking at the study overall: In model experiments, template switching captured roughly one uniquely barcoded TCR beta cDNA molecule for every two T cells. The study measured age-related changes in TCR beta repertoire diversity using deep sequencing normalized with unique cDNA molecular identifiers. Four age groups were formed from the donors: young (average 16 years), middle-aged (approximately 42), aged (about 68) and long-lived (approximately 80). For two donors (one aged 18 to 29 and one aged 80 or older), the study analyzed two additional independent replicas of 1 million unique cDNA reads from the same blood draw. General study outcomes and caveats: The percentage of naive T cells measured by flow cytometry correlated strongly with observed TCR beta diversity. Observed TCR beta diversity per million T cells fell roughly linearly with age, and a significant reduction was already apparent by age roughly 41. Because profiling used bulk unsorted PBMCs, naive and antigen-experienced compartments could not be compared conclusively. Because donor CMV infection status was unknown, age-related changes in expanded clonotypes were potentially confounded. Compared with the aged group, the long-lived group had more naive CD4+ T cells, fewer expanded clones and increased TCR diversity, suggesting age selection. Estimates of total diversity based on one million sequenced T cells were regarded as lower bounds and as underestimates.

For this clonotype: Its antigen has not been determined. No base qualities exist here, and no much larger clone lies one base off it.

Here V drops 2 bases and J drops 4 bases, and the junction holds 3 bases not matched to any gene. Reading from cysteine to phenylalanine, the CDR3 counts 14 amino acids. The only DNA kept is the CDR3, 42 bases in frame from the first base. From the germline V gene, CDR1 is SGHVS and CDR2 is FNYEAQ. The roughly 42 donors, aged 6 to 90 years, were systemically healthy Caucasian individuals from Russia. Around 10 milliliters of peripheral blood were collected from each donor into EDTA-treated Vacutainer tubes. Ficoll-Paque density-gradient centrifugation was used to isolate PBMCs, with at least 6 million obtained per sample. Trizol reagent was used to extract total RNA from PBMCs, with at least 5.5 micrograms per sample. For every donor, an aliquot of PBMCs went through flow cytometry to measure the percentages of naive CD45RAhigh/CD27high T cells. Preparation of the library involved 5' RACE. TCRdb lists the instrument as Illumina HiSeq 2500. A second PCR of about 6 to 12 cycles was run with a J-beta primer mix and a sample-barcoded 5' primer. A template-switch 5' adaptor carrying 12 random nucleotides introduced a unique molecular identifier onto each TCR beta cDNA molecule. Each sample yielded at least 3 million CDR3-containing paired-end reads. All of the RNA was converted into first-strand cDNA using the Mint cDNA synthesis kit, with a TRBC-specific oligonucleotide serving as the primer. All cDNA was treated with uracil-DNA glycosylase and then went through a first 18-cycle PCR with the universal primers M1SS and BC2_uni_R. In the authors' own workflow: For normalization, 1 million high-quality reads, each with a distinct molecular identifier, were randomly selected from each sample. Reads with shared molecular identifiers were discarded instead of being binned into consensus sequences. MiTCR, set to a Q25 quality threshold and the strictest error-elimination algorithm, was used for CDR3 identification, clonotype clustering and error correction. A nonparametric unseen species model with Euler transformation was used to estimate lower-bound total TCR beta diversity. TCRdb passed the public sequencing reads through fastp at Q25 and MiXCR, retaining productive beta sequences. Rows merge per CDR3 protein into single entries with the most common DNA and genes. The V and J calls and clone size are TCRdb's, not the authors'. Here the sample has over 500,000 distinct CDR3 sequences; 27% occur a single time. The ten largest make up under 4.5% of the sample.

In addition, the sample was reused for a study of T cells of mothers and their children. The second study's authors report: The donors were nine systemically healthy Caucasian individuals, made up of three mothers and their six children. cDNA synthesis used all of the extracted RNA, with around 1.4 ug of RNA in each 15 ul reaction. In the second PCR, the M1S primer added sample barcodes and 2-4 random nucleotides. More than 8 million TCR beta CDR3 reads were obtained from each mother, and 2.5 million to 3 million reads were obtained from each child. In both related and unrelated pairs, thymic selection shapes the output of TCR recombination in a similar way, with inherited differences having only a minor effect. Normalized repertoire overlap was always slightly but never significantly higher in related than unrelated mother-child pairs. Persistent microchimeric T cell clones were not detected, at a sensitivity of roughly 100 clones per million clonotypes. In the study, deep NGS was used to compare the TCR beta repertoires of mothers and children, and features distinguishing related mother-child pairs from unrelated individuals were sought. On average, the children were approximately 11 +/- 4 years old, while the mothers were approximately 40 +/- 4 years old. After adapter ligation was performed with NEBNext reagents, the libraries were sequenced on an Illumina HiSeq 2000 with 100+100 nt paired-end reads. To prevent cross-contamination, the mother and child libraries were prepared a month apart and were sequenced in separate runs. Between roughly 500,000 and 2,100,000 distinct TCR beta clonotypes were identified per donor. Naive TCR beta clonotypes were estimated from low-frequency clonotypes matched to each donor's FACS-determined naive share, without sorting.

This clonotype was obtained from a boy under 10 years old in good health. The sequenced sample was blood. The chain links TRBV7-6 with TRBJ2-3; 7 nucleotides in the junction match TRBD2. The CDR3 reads CASSLRAGADTQYF. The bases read TGTGCCAGCAGCTTACGGGCGGGGGCAGATACGCAGTATTTT.